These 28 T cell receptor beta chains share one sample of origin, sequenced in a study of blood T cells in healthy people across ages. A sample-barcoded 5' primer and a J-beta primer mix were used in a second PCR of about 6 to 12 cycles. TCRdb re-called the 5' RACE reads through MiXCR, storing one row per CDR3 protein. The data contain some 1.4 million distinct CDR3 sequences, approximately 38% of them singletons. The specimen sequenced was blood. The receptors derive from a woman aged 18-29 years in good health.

The CDR3: CSANRQTSYEQYF. Here the CDR3 DNA reads TGCAGTGCTAACCGACAGACCTCCTACGAGCAGTACTTC. V usage is TRBV20-1 and J usage is TRBJ2-7; maybe TRBD1 (5 bases). The germline V gene encodes CDR1 DFQATT and CDR2 SNEGSKA (reference sequence). The CDR3 is 13 residues long. V lost 4 bases, J lost 0 bases, and 10 bases lay in between.

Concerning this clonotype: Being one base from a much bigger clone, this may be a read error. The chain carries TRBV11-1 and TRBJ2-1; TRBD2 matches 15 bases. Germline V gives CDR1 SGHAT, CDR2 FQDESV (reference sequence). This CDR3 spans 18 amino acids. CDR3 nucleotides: TGTGTCAGCAGGACACCGGGACTAGCGGGAGGTGCCTACAATGAGCAGTTCTTC. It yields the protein CVSRTPGLAGGAYNEQFF.

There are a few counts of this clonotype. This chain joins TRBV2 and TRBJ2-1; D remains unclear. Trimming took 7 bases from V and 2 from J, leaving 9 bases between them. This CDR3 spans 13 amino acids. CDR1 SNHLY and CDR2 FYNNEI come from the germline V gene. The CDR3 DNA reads TGTGCCAGCAACACTAAGGCCTACAATGAGCAGTTCTTC. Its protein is CASNTKAYNEQFF.

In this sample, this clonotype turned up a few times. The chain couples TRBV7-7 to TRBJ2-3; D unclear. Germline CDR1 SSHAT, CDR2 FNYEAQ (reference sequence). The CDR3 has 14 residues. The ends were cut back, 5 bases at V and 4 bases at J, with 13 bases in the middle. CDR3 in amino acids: CASSRGRSADTQYF. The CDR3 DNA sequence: TGTGCCAGCAGCCGCGGCAGGTCGGCAGATACGCAGTATTTT.

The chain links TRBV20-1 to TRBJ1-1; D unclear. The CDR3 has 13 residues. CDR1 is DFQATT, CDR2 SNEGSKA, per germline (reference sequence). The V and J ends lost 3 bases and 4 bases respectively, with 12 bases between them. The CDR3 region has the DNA TGCAGTGCTAGTCTGGGCTGGGGCACTGAAGCTTTCTTT. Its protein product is CSASLGWGTEAFF.

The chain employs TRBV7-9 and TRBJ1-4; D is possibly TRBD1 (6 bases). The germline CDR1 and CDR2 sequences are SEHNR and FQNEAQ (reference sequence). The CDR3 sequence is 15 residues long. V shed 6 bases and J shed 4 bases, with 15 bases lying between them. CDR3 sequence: CASSKTGTLNEKLFF. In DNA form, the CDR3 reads TGTGCCAGCAGTAAAACAGGGACCCTTAATGAAAAACTGTTTTTT.

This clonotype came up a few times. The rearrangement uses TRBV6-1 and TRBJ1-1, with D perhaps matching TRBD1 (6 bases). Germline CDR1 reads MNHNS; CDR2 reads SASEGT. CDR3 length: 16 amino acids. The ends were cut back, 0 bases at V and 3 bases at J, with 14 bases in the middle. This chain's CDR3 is CASSEALGAGDTEAFF. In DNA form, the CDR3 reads TGTGCCAGCAGTGAAGCGCTCGGAGCAGGGGACACTGAAGCTTTCTTT.

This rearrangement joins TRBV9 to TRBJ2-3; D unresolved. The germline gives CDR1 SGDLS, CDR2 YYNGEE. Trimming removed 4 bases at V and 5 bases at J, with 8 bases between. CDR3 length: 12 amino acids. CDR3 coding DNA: TGTGCCAGCAGCTCAGAGGTAGATACGCAGTATTTT. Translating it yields CASSSEVDTQYF.

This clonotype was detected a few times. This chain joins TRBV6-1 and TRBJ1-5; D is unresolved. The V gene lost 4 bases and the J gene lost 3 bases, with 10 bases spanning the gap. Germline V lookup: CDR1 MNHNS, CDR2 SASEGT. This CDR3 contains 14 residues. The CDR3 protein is CASSGEQSNQPQHF. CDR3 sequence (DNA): TGTGCCAGCAGTGGAGAGCAATCCAATCAGCCCCAGCATTTT.

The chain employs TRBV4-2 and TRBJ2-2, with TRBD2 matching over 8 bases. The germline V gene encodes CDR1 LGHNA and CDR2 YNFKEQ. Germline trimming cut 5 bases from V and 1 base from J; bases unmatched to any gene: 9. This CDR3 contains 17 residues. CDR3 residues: CASSERWRGENTGELFF. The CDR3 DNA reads TGTGCCAGCAGCGAAAGATGGCGGGGGGAGAACACCGGGGAGCTGTTTTTT.

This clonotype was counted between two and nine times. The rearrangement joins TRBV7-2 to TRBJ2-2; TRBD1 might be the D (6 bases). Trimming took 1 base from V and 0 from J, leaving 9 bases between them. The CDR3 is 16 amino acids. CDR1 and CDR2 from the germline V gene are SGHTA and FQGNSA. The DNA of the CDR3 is TGTGCCAGCAGCTTAGTTGGGGGCCCGAACACCGGGGAGCTGTTTTTT. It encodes CASSLVGGPNTGELFF.

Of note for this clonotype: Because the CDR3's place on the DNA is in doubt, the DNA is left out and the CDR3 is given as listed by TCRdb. CDR3 protein: CASSKWGRGARAKNIQYF. V usage is TRBV21-1 and J usage is TRBJ2-4; the table's TRBD1 call for D was not verified on the DNA. TRBV21-1 is reported as a pseudogene. The CDR3 is 18 residues long, ends included.

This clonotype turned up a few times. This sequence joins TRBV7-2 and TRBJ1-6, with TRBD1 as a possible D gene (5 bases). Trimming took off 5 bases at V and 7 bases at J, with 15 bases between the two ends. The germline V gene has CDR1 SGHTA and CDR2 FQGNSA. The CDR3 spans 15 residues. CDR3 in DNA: TGTGCCAGCAGCACCGGGGTTAGGGGCAATTCACCCCTCCACTTT. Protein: CASSTGVRGNSPLHF.

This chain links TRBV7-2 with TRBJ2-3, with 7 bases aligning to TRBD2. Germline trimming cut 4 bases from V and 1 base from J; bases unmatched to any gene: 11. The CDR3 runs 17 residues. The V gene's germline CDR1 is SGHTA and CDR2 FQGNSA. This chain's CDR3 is CASSSIFGEGRTDTQYF. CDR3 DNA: TGTGCCAGCAGCTCCATTTTCGGGGAGGGTCGCACAGATACGCAGTATTTT. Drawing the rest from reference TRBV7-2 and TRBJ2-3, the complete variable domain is GAGVSQSPSNKVTEKGKDVELRCDPISGHTALYWYRQSLGQGLEFLIYFQGNSAPDKSGLPSDRFSAERTGGSVSTLTIQRTQQEDSAVYLCASSSIFGEGRTDTQYFGPGTRLTVL.

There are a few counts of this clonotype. CDR3 in amino acids: CASSLPPGQGTGANVLTF. The CDR3 bases are TGCGCCAGCAGCTTACCTCCCGGACAGGGTACTGGGGCCAACGTCCTGACTTTC. The gene calls are TRBV5-1 and TRBJ2-6, with 8 positions matching TRBD1. The CDR3 covers 18 residues. V was clipped by 2 bases and J by 2 bases; unmatched bases: 9. Germline V gene data show CDR1 as SGHRS and CDR2 as YFSETQ.

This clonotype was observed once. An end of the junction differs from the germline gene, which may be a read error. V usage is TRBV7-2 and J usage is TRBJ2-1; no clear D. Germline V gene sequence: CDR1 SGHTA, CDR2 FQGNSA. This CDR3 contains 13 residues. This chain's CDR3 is CASSPGRNNEPYF. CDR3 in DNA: TGTGCCAGCAGCCCCGGACGGAACAATGAGCCGTACTTC.

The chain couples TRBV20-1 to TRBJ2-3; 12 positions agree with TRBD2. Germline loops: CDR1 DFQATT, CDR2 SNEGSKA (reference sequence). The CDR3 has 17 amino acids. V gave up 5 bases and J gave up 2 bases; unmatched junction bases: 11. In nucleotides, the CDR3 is TGCAGTGCTCTGACTAGCGGGGGCCCTCTCCTCACAGATACGCAGTATTTT. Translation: CSALTSGGPLLTDTQYF.

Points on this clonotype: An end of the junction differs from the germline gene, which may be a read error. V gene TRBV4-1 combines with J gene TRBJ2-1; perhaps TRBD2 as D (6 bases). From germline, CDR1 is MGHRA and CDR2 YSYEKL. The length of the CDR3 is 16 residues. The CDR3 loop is CASSQESRGSYDEQFF. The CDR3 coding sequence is TGCGCCAGCAGCCAAGAGTCGCGGGGCTCCTACGATGAGCAGTTCTTC.

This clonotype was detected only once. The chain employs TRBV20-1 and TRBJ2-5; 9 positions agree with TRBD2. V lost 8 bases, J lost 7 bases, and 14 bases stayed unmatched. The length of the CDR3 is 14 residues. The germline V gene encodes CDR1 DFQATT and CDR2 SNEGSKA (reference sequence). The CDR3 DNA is TGCAGTTCTCAACTAGCGGGTGTAATGGGGACCCAGTACTTC. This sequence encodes CSSQLAGVMGTQYF.

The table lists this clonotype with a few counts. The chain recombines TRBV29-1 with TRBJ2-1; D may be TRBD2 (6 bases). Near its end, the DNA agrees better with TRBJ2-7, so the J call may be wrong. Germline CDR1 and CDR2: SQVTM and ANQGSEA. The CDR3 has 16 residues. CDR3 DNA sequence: TGCAGCGTTGAAGATCGGGGGACGGCTACCTACAATGAGCAGTACTTC. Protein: CSVEDRGTATYNEQYF.

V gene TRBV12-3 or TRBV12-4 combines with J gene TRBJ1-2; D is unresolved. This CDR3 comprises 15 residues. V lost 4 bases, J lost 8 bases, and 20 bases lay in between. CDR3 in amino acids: CASSSMGRGPEGYTF. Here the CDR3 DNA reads TGTGCCAGCAGTTCCATGGGCCGGGGTCCTGAGGGCTACACCTTC.

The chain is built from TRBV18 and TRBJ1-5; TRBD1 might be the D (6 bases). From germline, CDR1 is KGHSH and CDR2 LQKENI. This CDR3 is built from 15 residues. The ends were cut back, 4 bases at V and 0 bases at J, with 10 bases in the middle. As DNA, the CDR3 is TGTGCCAGCTCACGGACAGCCGATAGCAATCAGCCCCAGCATTTT. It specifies CASSRTADSNQPQHF.

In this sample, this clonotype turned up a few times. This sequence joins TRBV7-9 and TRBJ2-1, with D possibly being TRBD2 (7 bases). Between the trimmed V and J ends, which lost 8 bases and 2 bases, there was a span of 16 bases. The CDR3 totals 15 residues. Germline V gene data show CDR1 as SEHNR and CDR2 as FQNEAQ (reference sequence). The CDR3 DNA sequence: TGTGCCAGCCCCGGCGCGGGGGCTCCCTACAATGAGCAGTTCTTC. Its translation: CASPGAGAPYNEQFF.

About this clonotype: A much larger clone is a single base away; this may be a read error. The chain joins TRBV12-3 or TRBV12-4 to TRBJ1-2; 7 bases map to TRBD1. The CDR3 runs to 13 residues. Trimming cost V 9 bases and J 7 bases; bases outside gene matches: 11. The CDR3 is CARSPTGTGGYTF. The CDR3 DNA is TGTGCCAGGAGCCCGACAGGGACGGGTGGCTACACCTTC.

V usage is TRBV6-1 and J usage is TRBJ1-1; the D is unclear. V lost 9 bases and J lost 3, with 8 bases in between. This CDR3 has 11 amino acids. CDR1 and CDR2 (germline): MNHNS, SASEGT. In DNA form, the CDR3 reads TGTGCCAGTCGGCTGGACACTGAAGCTTTCTTT. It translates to CASRLDTEAFF.

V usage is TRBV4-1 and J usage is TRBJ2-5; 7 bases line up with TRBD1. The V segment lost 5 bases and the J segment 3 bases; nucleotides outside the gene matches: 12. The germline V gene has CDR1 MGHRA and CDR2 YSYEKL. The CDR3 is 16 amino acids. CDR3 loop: CASSVLTGVGEETQYF. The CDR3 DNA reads TGCGCCAGCAGCGTACTCACAGGGGTTGGTGAAGAGACCCAGTACTTC.

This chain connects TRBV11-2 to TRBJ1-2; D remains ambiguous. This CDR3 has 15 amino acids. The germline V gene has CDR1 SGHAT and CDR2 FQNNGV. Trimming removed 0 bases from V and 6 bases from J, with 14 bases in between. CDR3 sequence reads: CASSLEAGLRNGYTF. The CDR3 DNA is TGTGCCAGCAGCTTAGAAGCAGGACTTCGGAATGGCTACACCTTC.

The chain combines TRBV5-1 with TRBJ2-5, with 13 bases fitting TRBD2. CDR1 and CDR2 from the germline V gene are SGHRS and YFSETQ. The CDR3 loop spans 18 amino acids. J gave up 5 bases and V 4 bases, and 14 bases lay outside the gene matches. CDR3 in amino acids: CASSIGLAGAGLQETQYF. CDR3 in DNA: TGCGCCAGCAGCATTGGACTAGCGGGAGCAGGTTTGCAGGAGACCCAGTACTTC. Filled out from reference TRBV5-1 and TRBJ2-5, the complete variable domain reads KAGVTQTPRYLIKTRGQQVTLSCSPISGHRSVSWYQQTPGQGLQFLFEYFSETQRNKGNFPGRFSGRQFSNSRSEMNVSTLELGDSALYLCASSIGLAGAGLQETQYFGPGTRLLVL.